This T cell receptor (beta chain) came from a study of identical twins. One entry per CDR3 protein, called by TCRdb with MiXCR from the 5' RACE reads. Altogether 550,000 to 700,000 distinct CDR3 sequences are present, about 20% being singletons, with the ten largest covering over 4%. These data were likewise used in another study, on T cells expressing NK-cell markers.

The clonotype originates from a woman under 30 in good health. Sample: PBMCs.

The CDR3 DNA is TGCAGTGCCACGGGCGGGGGCAGCACAGATACGCAGTATTTT. This gives the protein CSATGGGSTDTQYF. The chain has TRBV20-1 and TRBJ2-3; perhaps TRBD2 as D (7 bases). Germline V lookup: CDR1 DFQATT, CDR2 SNEGSKA (reference sequence). V lost 6 bases, J lost 0 bases, and 13 bases lay in between. The CDR3 sequence is 14 residues long.